This T cell receptor (beta chain) is from a study of blood T cell repertoires in COVID-19. Study as a whole: Sample material is recorded as cDNA or gDNA derived from T cells, B-cell-depleted T cells, or PBMCs.

Data came from immunoSEQ multiplex PCR; TCRdb stores just in-frame clones and leaves some out. The sample lists approximately 490,000 clones; roughly 87% were seen once. The CDR3 sequence is 16 residues long. Trimming removed 4 bases from V and 5 bases from J, with 20 bases in between. CDR1 and CDR2 from the germline V gene are GTSNPN and SVGIG (reference sequence). The source is a young woman who had recovered from COVID-19. The sample comprised PBMCs or T cells enriched from blood (not recorded which). The rearrangement joins TRBV30 to TRBJ1-4, with D possibly matching TRBD1 (6 bases). The CDR3 protein is CAWKDSQERGNEKLFF. CDR3 DNA: TGTGCCTGGAAGGACTCCCAGGAAAGGGGGAATGAAAAACTGTTTTTT.